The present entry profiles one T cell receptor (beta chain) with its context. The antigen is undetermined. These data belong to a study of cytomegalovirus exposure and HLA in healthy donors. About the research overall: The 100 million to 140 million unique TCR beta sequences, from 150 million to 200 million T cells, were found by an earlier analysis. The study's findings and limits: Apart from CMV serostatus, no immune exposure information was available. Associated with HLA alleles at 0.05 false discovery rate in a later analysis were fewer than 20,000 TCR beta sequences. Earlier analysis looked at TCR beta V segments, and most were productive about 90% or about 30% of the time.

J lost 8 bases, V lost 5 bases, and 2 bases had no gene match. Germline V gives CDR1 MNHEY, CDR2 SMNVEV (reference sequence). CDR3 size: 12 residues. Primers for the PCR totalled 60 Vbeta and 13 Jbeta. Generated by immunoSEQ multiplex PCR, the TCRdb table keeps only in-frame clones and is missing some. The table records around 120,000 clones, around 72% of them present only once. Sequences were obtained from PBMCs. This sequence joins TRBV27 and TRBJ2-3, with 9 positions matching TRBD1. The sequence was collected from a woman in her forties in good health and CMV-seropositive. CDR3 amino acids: CASSGQGSTQYF. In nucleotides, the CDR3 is TGTGCCAGCAGTGGACAGGGGAGTACGCAGTATTTT.